These T cell receptor beta chains were read from a single sample in a study of blood T cells in healthy people across ages. TCRdb called the 5' RACE reads again in MiXCR, with one record for every CDR3 protein. The sample lists just over 1 million distinct CDR3 sequences, 40% to 55% seen once, with approximately 20% in the top ten. Sequenced: blood. The receptor set was obtained from a woman aged 55-75 years in good health. Both conserved end residues are part of each CDR3. Fields, in order: D gene, clone size, CDR3 length, V gene, J gene, CDR3 DNA, CDR3 protein. D genes are given only for firm matches. Clone sizes are given selectively: once, few, many, or a class where the clone is expanded.

TRBD2	NA	17	TRBV5-1	TRBJ2-3	TGCGCCAGCAGCTTGGGACTAGCGGTGATTAGCACAGATACGCAGTATTTT	CASSLGLAVISTDTQYF
TRBD1	NA	15	TRBV11-2	TRBJ2-7	TGTGCCAGCAGCCCAGGGACAGGGCGAGTGGACGAGCAGTACTTC	CASSPGTGRVDEQYF
NA	NA	14	TRBV2	TRBJ2-7	TGTGCCAGCAGTGAGCAGGGGTACTCTGGTGAGCAGTACTTC	CASSEQGYSGEQYF
TRBD2	NA	14	TRBV27	TRBJ2-7	TGTGCCAGCAGTTTATCTTTGGGGGGGAACGAGCAGTACTTC	CASSLSLGGNEQYF
TRBD1	NA	19	TRBV7-2	TRBJ2-1	TGTGCCAGCAGCTCTCCGGGACAGGGGGCGGGATCTTACTACAATGAGCAGTTCTTC	CASSSPGQGAGSYYNEQFF
NA	once	13	TRBV20-1	TRBJ1-4	TGCAGTGCTAGGTTGAGGGGTCTTGAAAAACTGTTTTTT	CSARLRGLEKLFF
NA	NA	13	TRBV27	TRBJ1-2	TGTGCCAGCAGTTATACACAGGGACGGGGCTACACCTTC	CASSYTQGRGYTF
NA	few	16	TRBV9	TRBJ2-5	TGTGCCAGCAGCGTAGCGGCAGAACATATCCAAGAGACCCAGTACTTC	CASSVAAEHIQETQYF
TRBD2	NA	12	TRBV10-1	TRBJ2-7	TGCGCCGGTATGGGACTAGCGACGACGCAGTACTTC	CAGMGLATTQYF
NA	NA	14	TRBV7-2	TRBJ1-2	TGTGCCAGCAACTTAATGGGGGGTAACTATGGCTACACCTTC	CASNLMGGNYGYTF
NA	NA	15	TRBV5-6	TRBJ2-3	TGTGCCAGCAGGTTGGGGAGGTTTGGCACAGATACGCAGTATTTT	CASRLGRFGTDTQYF
TRBD1	NA	14	TRBV6-5	TRBJ2-7	TGTGCCAGCGGCAGAGACAGGGCATACAATGAGCAGTACTTC	CASGRDRAYNEQYF
NA	few	13	TRBV27	TRBJ2-1	TGTGCCAGCAGTTTATCGACACGGGGAGAGCAGTTCTTC	CASSLSTRGEQFF
TRBD1	NA	14	TRBV27	TRBJ2-7	TGTGCCAGCAGAAGACAGGGGGTTGACTACGAGCAGTACTTC	CASRRQGVDYEQYF
TRBD1	NA	14	TRBV3-1	TRBJ2-2	TGTGCCAGCAGTCCCAAGACAGGGCTTGGGGAGCTGTTTTTT	CASSPKTGLGELFF
TRBD2	NA	15	TRBV11-3	TRBJ2-7	TGTGCCAGCAGCCCCTCGGGACTAGCTCCCAGTGAGCAGTACTTC	CASSPSGLAPSEQYF
NA	NA	15	TRBV28	TRBJ2-5	TGTGCCAGCAGTTTATTCTTACTGGGGGGAGAGACCCAGTACTTC	CASSLFLLGGETQYF
NA	few	13	TRBV2	TRBJ2-1	TGTGCCAGGGAACTTACAGGGTACAATGAGCAGTTCTTC	CARELTGYNEQFF
TRBD1	NA	17	TRBV5-1	TRBJ2-7	TGCGCCAGCAGTACTGGTTTGCGGGGGACAGGGATCTACGAGCAGTACTTC	CASSTGLRGTGIYEQYF
NA	few	12	TRBV3-1	TRBJ2-2	TGTGCCAGCAGCCGCCAAACCGGGGAGCTGTTTTTT	CASSRQTGELFF
NA	NA	13	TRBV29-1	TRBJ2-3	TGCAGCGTGGGACGAGGGGCCGGAGATACGCAGTATTTT	CSVGRGAGDTQYF
TRBD2	NA	18	TRBV20-1	TRBJ2-3	TGCAGTGCTATCTTATCCTATCTAGCGGGAGAGGAGCCAGATACGCAGTATTTT	CSAILSYLAGEEPDTQYF
NA	NA	14	TRBV29-1	TRBJ1-2	TGCAGCGTGGTCGAGGGGGGCGCGTCCTATGGCTACACCTTC	CSVVEGGASYGYTF
NA	NA	13	TRBV20-1	TRBJ1-1	TGCAGTGCTGTCCCGACAGCCCGAGGGGGAGCTTTCTTT	CSAVPTARGGAFF
TRBD2	NA	14	TRBV20-1	TRBJ2-1	TGCAGTGCTAAGGGACTAGGGCTTGTATTTGAGCAGTTCTTC	CSAKGLGLVFEQFF
TRBD2	NA	17	TRBV11-2	TRBJ2-1	TGTGCCAGCAGCCTAACTAGCGGGAGCCTTTTCTACAATGAGCAGTTCTTC	CASSLTSGSLFYNEQFF
NA	NA	13	TRBV9	TRBJ2-1	TGTGCCAGCAGCGTAGCAGTCCTCAATGAGCAGTTCTTC	CASSVAVLNEQFF
NA	NA	16	TRBV7-9	TRBJ1-2	TGTGCCAGCAGCCCCTCAGACAGGATCGCTAACTATGGCTACACCTTC	CASSPSDRIANYGYTF
TRBD1	NA	13	TRBV20-1	TRBJ2-7	TGCAGTGCTCCCCGGTCAGGGGGCGGCGAGCAGTACTTC	CSAPRSGGGEQYF
NA	NA	16	TRBV5-1	TRBJ2-1	TGCGCCAGCAGCTTGGGACAGGGAGGCCCTTACAATGAGCAGTTCTTC	CASSLGQGGPYNEQFF
TRBD1	NA	16	TRBV4-3	TRBJ1-6	TGCGCCAGCAGCCGGACGGACAGGGGTTATAATTCACCCCTCCACTTT	CASSRTDRGYNSPLHF
NA	few	15	TRBV27	TRBJ2-1	TGTGCCAGCAGTTTCAAGTATCCGACTGGCAATGAGCAGTTCTTC	CASSFKYPTGNEQFF
NA	few	12	TRBV20-1	TRBJ2-7	TGCAGTGCTAGAGGCAGGGTCTACGAGCAGTACTTC	CSARGRVYEQYF
TRBD1	few	13	TRBV10-3	TRBJ1-1	TGTGCTACAATAGGACAGGGGGACACTGAAGCTTTCTTT	CATIGQGDTEAFF
TRBD2	few	16	TRBV24-1	TRBJ2-1	TGTGCCACCAGTGACCAGGGGACTAGCGCTTACAATGAGCAGTTCTTC	CATSDQGTSAYNEQFF
NA	NA	13	TRBV29-1	TRBJ2-5	TGCAGCGTGGATGTGGGAGTTAGAGAGACCCAGTACTTC	CSVDVGVRETQYF
NA	NA	14	TRBV11-2	TRBJ2-1	TGTGCCAGCAGCCCCCCTCGAGGGGCGATTGAGCAGTTCTTC	CASSPPRGAIEQFF
NA	NA	13	TRBV6-2/TRBV6-3	TRBJ2-3	TGTGCCAGCAGCCAGTCTTTGGGAGATACGCAGTATTTT	CASSQSLGDTQYF
NA	NA	14	TRBV4-2	TRBJ2-3	TGTGCCAGCAGCCACCCACTATTCACAGATACGCAGTATTTT	CASSHPLFTDTQYF
TRBD2	few	15	TRBV20-1	TRBJ2-3	TGCAGTGCTAGTGATAATGGCGGGAGGGAAGATACGCAGTATTTT	CSASDNGGREDTQYF
TRBD2	NA	16	TRBV20-1	TRBJ2-5	TGCAGTGCCCCCTCCACCCGGGGACTAGGTAGAAAGACCCAGTACTTC	CSAPSTRGLGRKTQYF
NA	NA	17	TRBV2	TRBJ2-6	TGTGCCGCCAACACTAGGAGGCAAAGCTCTGGGGCCAACGTCCTGACTTTC	CAANTRRQSSGANVLTF
TRBD1	NA	12	TRBV20-1	TRBJ2-7	TGCGTTGCTAGTAGACAGGGGTACGAGCAGTACTTC	CVASRQGYEQYF
NA	few	15	TRBV28	TRBJ2-7	TGTGCCAGCAGTTCCTTTGCTGCGAGCTCCTACGAGCAGTACTTC	CASSSFAASSYEQYF
TRBD2	NA	17	TRBV27	TRBJ2-7	TGTGCCAGCAGTTTATCTACGACGGGAGGGGCGCAGTACGAGCAGTACTTC	CASSLSTTGGAQYEQYF
TRBD1	NA	17	TRBV6-1	TRBJ1-1	TGTGCCAGCAGCCGGTCCGGGACAGGGATTCCCTACACTGAAGCTTTCTTT	CASSRSGTGIPYTEAFF
TRBD2	NA	19	TRBV28	TRBJ2-3	TGTGCCAGCAGTCCCCCCGGGACTAGCGGCTCTATTAGCACAGATACGCAGTATTTT	CASSPPGTSGSISTDTQYF
NA	few	15	TRBV7-6	TRBJ1-5	TGTGCCAGCAGCTTAGGGCAGAATAGCAATCAGCCCCAGCATTTT	CASSLGQNSNQPQHF
NA	NA	13	TRBV18	TRBJ2-2	TGTGCCAGCTCACCACGGGAGGTCGGGGAGCTGTTTTTT	CASSPREVGELFF